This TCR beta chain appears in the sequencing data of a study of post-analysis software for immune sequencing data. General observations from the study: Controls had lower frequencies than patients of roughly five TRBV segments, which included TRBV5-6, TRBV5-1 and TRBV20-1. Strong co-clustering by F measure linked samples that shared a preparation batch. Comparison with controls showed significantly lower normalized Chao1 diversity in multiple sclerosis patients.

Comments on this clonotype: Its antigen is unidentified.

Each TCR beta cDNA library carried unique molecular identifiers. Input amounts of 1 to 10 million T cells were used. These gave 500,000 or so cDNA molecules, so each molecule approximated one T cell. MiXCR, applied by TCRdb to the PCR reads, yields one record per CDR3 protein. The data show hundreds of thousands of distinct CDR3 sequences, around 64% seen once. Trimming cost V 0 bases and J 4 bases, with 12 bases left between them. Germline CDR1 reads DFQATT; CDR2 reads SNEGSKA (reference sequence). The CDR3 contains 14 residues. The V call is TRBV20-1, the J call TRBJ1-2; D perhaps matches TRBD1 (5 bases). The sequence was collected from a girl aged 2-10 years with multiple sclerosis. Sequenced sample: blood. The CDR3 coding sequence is TGCAGTGCTAGAGATATGACAGCCTTCTATGGCTACACCTTC. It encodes CSARDMTAFYGYTF.